The 25 T cell receptor beta chains given below trace back to one sample, sequenced in a study of CD8 T cells in ankylosing spondylitis. Whole-study findings and limits: Eight highly homologous variants formed a TCR beta motif that appeared characteristic of ankylosing spondylitis blood.

One entry per CDR3 protein, called by TCRdb with MiXCR from the 5' RACE reads. The sample has about 220,000 distinct CDR3 sequences, around 20% seen once; the top ten hold roughly 43%. These TCRs' antigens remain unknown. The sample comprised blood, either unsorted or a sorted T cell fraction (not recorded which). These receptors were taken from a male donor with ankylosing spondylitis.

The chain employs TRBV20-1 and TRBJ2-1; possible D gene TRBD2, 6 bases. Trimming pared 6 bases from V and 10 bases from J, leaving 19 bases between. The CDR3 is 13 residues long. The germline V gene has CDR1 DFQATT and CDR2 SNEGSKA (reference sequence). The DNA for the CDR3 is TGCAGTGCCCTTCGGCGGGGAGGAGGGGAGCAGTTCTTC. It specifies CSALRRGGGEQFF.

The chain links TRBV12-3 or TRBV12-4 to TRBJ2-5; unclear D gene. Trimming shortened V by 1 base and J by 7 bases, and 16 bases separated the two germline ends. The CDR3 loop spans 15 amino acids. Here the CDR3 DNA reads TGTGCCAGCAGTTTAGAACACCCCCCGGTGGGGACCCAGTACTTC. Its protein product is CASSLEHPPVGTQYF.

The table lists this clonotype with a few counts. The gene calls are TRBV29-1 and TRBJ2-7, with D possibly matching TRBD2 (6 bases). The CDR3 length is 12 residues. Germline lookup yields CDR1 SQVTM and CDR2 ANQGSEA. Trimming stripped 6 bases from V and 0 bases from J, with 9 bases between. The CDR3 here is CSVLGSSYEQYF. The DNA for the CDR3 is TGCAGCGTACTCGGGAGCTCCTACGAGCAGTACTTC.

This clonotype was detected a few times. The genes are TRBV3-1 and TRBJ1-1; D possibly corresponds to TRBD1 (6 bases). V was cut by 5 bases and J by 6 bases, with 13 bases left in between. CDR3 length: 13 residues. Germline V gene lookup returns CDR1 LGHDT and CDR2 YNNKEL (reference sequence). In nucleotides, the CDR3 is TGTGCCAGCAGCGAAACAGGGTTTCCTGAAGCTTTCTTT. It translates to CASSETGFPEAFF.

Only a few counts were recorded for this clonotype. Sequence at one end of the junction differs from germline and may be a read error. The rearrangement links TRBV12-3 or TRBV12-4 to TRBJ2-1, with 8 bases lining up with TRBD2. The CDR3 covers 12 residues. Here the CDR3 DNA reads TGTGCCAGCAGGCCCCCGGGACTAGAGGCGTACTTC. It encodes CASRPPGLEAYF.

J is TRBJ1-3 and V is TRBV7-9; 12 bases align to TRBD1. J lost 4 bases, V lost 4 bases, and 5 bases had no gene match. CDR3 length equals 16 residues. The germline V gene has CDR1 SEHNR and CDR2 FQNEAQ (reference sequence). As DNA, the CDR3 is TGTGCCAGCAGCTCTTCGGGACAGGGGGCAGGAAACACCATATATTTT. This gives the protein CASSSSGQGAGNTIYF.

This clonotype was observed many times. This rearrangement joins TRBV9 to TRBJ2-7, with a weak D call TRBD1 (5 bases). The CDR3 extends over 14 amino acids. Germline V gene lookup returns CDR1 SGDLS and CDR2 YYNGEE. Trimming pared 0 bases from V and 5 bases from J, leaving 12 bases between. CDR3 sequence: CASSVGQGEHEQYF. The CDR3 region has the DNA TGTGCCAGCAGCGTAGGGCAGGGTGAACACGAGCAGTACTTC.

This clonotype has only a few counts. The chain links TRBV3-1 to TRBJ2-2, with a weak D call TRBD2 (6 bases). Trimming removed 4 bases at V and 8 bases at J, with 20 bases between. Germline V gene data show CDR1 as LGHDT and CDR2 as YNNKEL (reference sequence). The CDR3 is 16 residues long. CDR3 sequence reads: CASSPPAGWGSGELFF. The CDR3 DNA sequence: TGTGCCAGCAGCCCCCCCGCGGGGTGGGGATCGGGGGAGCTGTTTTTT.

This clonotype was counted only a few times. V and J are TRBV12-3 or TRBV12-4 and TRBJ2-7, with TRBD2 as a possible D gene (6 bases). The CDR3 runs 15 residues. Between the trimmed V and J ends, which lost 5 bases and 6 bases, there was a span of 20 bases. CDR3 sequence (DNA): TGTGCCAGCAGTCTAACCCCTTTAGGAGGGCTCGAGCAGTACTTC. This translates into CASSLTPLGGLEQYF.

This clonotype was recorded a few times. CDR3 in amino acids: CASSFWNEKLFF. CDR3 DNA: TGTGCCAGCAGTTTCTGGAATGAAAAACTGTTTTTT. V is TRBV12-3 or TRBV12-4 and J is TRBJ1-4; no clear D gene. V was cut by 3 bases and J by 5 bases, with 4 bases left in between. CDR3 length: 12 amino acids.

The chain is built from TRBV7-9 and TRBJ1-3; tentative D call: TRBD1 (6 bases). Deletions cut 6 bases from V and 4 bases from J, with 10 bases between. Germline V gene sequence: CDR1 SEHNR, CDR2 FQNEAQ (reference sequence). The length of the CDR3 is 13 residues. CDR3 residues: CASRGAGGNTIYF. CDR3 sequence (DNA): TGTGCCAGCAGGGGGGCCGGGGGAAACACCATATATTTT.

A few counts support this clonotype. The V gene is TRBV12-3 or TRBV12-4, the J gene TRBJ2-7; D uncertain. The CDR3 contains 13 residues. Trimming cost V 4 bases and J 2 bases, with 9 bases left between them. The CDR3 is CASSSSVTYEQYF. CDR3 DNA: TGTGCCAGCAGTTCGAGCGTAACCTACGAGCAGTACTTC.

This clonotype occurred a few times. The chain carries TRBV6-1 and TRBJ2-2; a possible D gene is TRBD2 (6 bases). Germline CDR1 reads MNHNS; CDR2 reads SASEGT. V dropped 7 bases and J dropped 0 bases, with 18 bases sitting between them. The CDR3 runs 17 residues. CDR3 region: CASTEWPGDPNTGELFF. CDR3 DNA: TGTGCCAGCACCGAGTGGCCGGGGGATCCGAACACCGGGGAGCTGTTTTTT.

V usage is TRBV19 and J usage is TRBJ1-5; D uncertain. The CDR3 consists of 12 residues. V was trimmed by 7 bases and J by 7 bases, leaving 11 bases between them. The germline CDR1 and CDR2 sequences are LNHDA and SQIVND (reference sequence). The DNA for the CDR3 is TGTGCCAGTAATGGGTGGCGACAGCCCCAGCATTTT. Protein product: CASNGWRQPQHF.

This clonotype was seen a handful of times. The chain combines TRBV29-1 with TRBJ2-1; D is undetermined. Germline V CDR1 and CDR2: SQVTM, ANQGSEA. This CDR3 region has 12 residues. V was trimmed by 1 base and J by 8 bases, leaving 9 bases between them. Written as DNA, the CDR3 is TGCAGCGTTGAAGGGGAAGACGATGAGCAGTTCTTC. Protein: CSVEGEDDEQFF.

The V gene is TRBV7-2, the J gene TRBJ2-5, with 7 bases lining up with TRBD2. Trimming took 0 bases from V and 5 from J; bases not matched to a gene: 9. The germline CDR1 and CDR2 sequences are SGHTA and FQGNSA. The CDR3 consists of 16 residues. CDR3 DNA: TGTGCCAGCAGCTTAGCGTGGGGAGGGCCGGGGGAGACCCAGTACTTC. Amino acid sequence: CASSLAWGGPGETQYF.

The sample holds many counts of this clonotype. The V gene is TRBV20-1, the J gene TRBJ1-1; D is perhaps TRBD1 (6 bases). Trimming shortened V by 5 bases and J by 3 bases, and 13 bases separated the two germline ends. The germline V gene encodes CDR1 DFQATT and CDR2 SNEGSKA (reference sequence). The CDR3 spans 13 residues. The CDR3: CSAQTGRYTEAFF. In DNA form, the CDR3 reads TGCAGTGCTCAGACAGGTCGTTACACTGAAGCTTTCTTT.

The chain is built from TRBV29-1 and TRBJ2-7; a possible D gene is TRBD1 (6 bases). CDR3 size: 14 residues. Germline loops: CDR1 SQVTM, CDR2 ANQGSEA. Trimming took off 6 bases at V and 2 bases at J, with 17 bases between the two ends. The CDR3 loop reads CSVVWWDTAYEQYF. CDR3 bases: TGCAGCGTGGTCTGGTGGGACACCGCCTACGAGCAGTACTTC.

The CDR3 sequence: CASSLGQGGSTEAFF. DNA of the CDR3: TGTGCCAGCAGCTTGGGGCAGGGCGGGAGCACTGAAGCTTTCTTT. This chain joins TRBV5-5 and TRBJ1-1, with D possibly matching TRBD1 (5 bases). Germline lookup yields CDR1 SGHKS and CDR2 YYEKEE (reference sequence). Deletions cut 0 bases from V and 4 bases from J, with 13 bases between. This CDR3 contains 15 residues.

This sequence joins TRBV9 and TRBJ1-1; the D gene is possibly TRBD1 (5 bases). V shed 4 bases and J shed 0 bases, with 22 bases lying between them. Germline assignment: CDR1 SGDLS and CDR2 YYNGEE. This CDR3 is 18 amino acids long. The DNA of the CDR3 is TGTGCCAGCAGCCCCGGGACTTCGAGCCTTACCATGAACACTGAAGCTTTCTTT. It is translated as CASSPGTSSLTMNTEAFF.

This clonotype showed up many times. The gene calls are TRBV7-9 and TRBJ2-5, with D perhaps TRBD1 (6 bases). The CDR3 contains 15 residues. CDR1 and CDR2 from the germline V gene are SEHNR and FQNEAQ (reference sequence). V lost 3 bases and J lost 5, with 16 bases in between. CDR3 sequence: CASSLRDNLGETQYF. In nucleotides, the CDR3 is TGTGCCAGCAGCTTGAGGGACAACCTAGGGGAGACCCAGTACTTC.

This clonotype appeared a few times. This rearrangement joins TRBV18 to TRBJ2-1; D is unclear. The germline gives CDR1 KGHSH, CDR2 LQKENI. CDR3 length: 16 residues. Trimming shortened V by 8 bases and J by 4 bases, and 21 bases separated the two germline ends. The CDR3 region is CASASTELNYYNEQFF. The CDR3 bases are TGTGCCAGCGCTTCAACGGAATTAAATTATTACAATGAGCAGTTCTTC.

The chain combines TRBV7-2 with TRBJ2-1; unclear D gene. The germline V gene has CDR1 SGHTA and CDR2 FQGNSA. The CDR3 sequence is 14 residues long. V lost 5 bases, J lost 1 base, and 9 bases lay in between. The CDR3 reads CASSPVGSYNEQFF. The DNA for the CDR3 is TGTGCCAGCAGCCCAGTAGGGTCCTACAATGAGCAGTTCTTC. The full variable domain, with the rest looked up from reference TRBV7-2 and TRBJ2-1, is GAGVSQSPSNKVTEKGKDVELRCDPISGHTALYWYRQSLGQGLEFLIYFQGNSAPDKSGLPSDRFSAERTGGSVSTLTIQRTQQEDSAVYLCASSPVGSYNEQFFGPGTRLTVL.

The gene calls are TRBV12-3 or TRBV12-4 and TRBJ1-5, with unresolved D. CDR3 size: 16 residues. V was clipped by 1 base and J by 0 bases, with 10 bases between them. The CDR3 DNA reads as TGTGCCAGCAGTTTAGTGGTGGGGAATAGCAATCAGCCCCAGCATTTT. Its protein product is CASSLVVGNSNQPQHF.

The chain uses TRBV19 and TRBJ2-7; no clear D. Germline CDR1 and CDR2: LNHDA and SQIVND (reference sequence). V lost 5 bases and J 0 bases, leaving 11 bases between the germline ends. CDR3 length: 14 residues. CDR3 sequence (DNA): TGTGCCAGTAGTGTCCGCACGAGCTCCTACGAGCAGTACTTC. It translates to CASSVRTSSYEQYF.